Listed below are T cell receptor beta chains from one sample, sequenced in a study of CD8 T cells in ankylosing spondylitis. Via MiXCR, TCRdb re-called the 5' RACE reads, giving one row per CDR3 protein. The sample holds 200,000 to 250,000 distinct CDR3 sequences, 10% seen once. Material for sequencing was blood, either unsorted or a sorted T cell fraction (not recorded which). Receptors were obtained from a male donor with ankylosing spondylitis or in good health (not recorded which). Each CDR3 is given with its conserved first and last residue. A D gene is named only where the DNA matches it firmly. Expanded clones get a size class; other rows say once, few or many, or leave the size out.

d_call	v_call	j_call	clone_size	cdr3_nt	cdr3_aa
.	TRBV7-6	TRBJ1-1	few	TGTGCCAGCAGCTTCCCTGGTCGTTGGACGGAGAACACTGAAGCTTTCTTT	CASSFPGRWTENTEAFF
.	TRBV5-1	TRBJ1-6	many	TGCGCCAGCAGCCAGGCCTGGGTGGATTCACCCCTCCACTTT	CASSQAWVDSPLHF
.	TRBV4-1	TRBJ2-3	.	TGCGCCAGCAGCCAAGAACCCCACGCGGAACATAGCACAGATACGCAGTATTTT	CASSQEPHAEHSTDTQYF
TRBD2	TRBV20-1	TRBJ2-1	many	TGCAGTGCTAAACCCGTAGCGGGAGGGGGAAATGAGCAGTTCTTC	CSAKPVAGGGNEQFF
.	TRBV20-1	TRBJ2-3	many	TGCAGTGCTAGAGAAGGGGCTGGCACAGATACGCAGTATTTT	CSAREGAGTDTQYF
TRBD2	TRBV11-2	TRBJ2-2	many	TGTGCCAGCAGCTTCCCTAGTAGCGGGGGGATGAACACCGGGGAGCTGTTTTTT	CASSFPSSGGMNTGELFF
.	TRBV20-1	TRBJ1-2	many	TGCAGTGCTAGAGTGGGGGAGGGCTACACCTTC	CSARVGEGYTF
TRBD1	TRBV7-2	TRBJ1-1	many	TGTGCCAGCAGCTTAAGGGGACAGGGGGTGACTGAAGCTTTCTTT	CASSLRGQGVTEAFF
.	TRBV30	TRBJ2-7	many	TGTGCCTGGAGTGCAGTCCACTACGAGCAGTACTTC	CAWSAVHYEQYF
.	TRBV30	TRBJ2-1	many	TGTGCCTGGAGTGCTAGCAGTGAGCAGTTCTTC	CAWSASSEQFF
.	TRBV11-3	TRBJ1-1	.	TGTGCCAGCAGCTTAGAATGGGGGAACACTGAAGCTTTCTTT	CASSLEWGNTEAFF
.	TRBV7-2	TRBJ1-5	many	TGTGCCAGCAGCTTAGATGGGACCGGGCGTCAGCCCCAGCATTTT	CASSLDGTGRQPQHF
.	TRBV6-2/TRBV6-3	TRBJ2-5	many	TGTGCCAGCAGTTATTTTTGGTACCAAGAGACCCAGTACTTC	CASSYFWYQETQYF
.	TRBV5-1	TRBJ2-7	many	TGCGCCAGCAGCTTGCCCGGACCCTACGAGCAGTACTTC	CASSLPGPYEQYF
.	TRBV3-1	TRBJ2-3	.	TGTGCCAGCAGCCGTACTAGCTTTAGCACAGATACGCAGTATTTT	CASSRTSFSTDTQYF
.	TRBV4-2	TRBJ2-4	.	TGTGCCAGCAGCCAAGAGACTGGGGGGCGAAACATTCAGTACTTC	CASSQETGGRNIQYF
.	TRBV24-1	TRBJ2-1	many	TGTGCCACCGACAGCAACAATGAGCAGTTCTTC	CATDSNNEQFF
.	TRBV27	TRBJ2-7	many	TGTGCCAGCAGTTTAGCGGTCGAATCCTCCTACGAGCAGTACTTC	CASSLAVESSYEQYF
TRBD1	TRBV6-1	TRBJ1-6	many	TGTGCCAGCGGGATTGGAGCGGGACAGGCAGGTTCACCCCTCCACTTT	CASGIGAGQAGSPLHF
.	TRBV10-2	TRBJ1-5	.	TGCGCCAGCAGTGTTAAAGATCAGCCCCAGCATTTT	CASSVKDQPQHF
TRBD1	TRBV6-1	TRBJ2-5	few	TGTGCCAGCAGCCCTGACAGGGGTGGGGTGGGGCAAGAGACCCAGTACTTC	CASSPDRGGVGQETQYF
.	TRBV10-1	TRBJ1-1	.	TGCGCCAGCAAAGGCGACAGGCATCGGGGCACTGAAGCTTTCTTT	CASKGDRHRGTEAFF
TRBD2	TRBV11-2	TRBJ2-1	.	TGTACCAGCTGTCCCTTCCCAGGGACTAGCGGTAGCTCCTACAATGAGCAGTTCTTC	CTSCPFPGTSGSSYNEQFF
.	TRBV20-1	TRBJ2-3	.	TGCAGTGCTCCCACTAGGGCCAATACGCAGTATTTT	CSAPTRANTQYF
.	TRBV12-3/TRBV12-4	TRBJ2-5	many	TGTGCCAGCAGGCGGGCCACCACAGAGACCCAGTACTTC	CASRRATTETQYF
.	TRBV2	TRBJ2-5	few	TGTGCCAGCAGGTACCCGACTATCCAAGAGACCCAGTACTTC	CASRYPTIQETQYF
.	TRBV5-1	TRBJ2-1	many	TGCGCCAGCAGCTCCTCCGGGACTGAGCAGTTCTTC	CASSSSGTEQFF
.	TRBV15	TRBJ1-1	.	TGTGCCACCAGCAGAGAAGGGGCGGGAAGTGAAGCTTTCTTT	CATSREGAGSEAFF
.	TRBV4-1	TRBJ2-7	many	TGCGCCAGCAGCCAAGATTTGGGGGCCCCTTCTCGCTACGAGCAGTACTTC	CASSQDLGAPSRYEQYF
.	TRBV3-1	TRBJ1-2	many	TGTGCCAGCAGCCAAGGGCAGGGGCATGGCTACACCTTC	CASSQGQGHGYTF
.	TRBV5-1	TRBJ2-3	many	TGCGCCAGCAGCCTAACAGGGACAGATACGCAGTATTTT	CASSLTGTDTQYF
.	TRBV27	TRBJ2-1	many	TGTGCCAGCAGTTTAGGGCAGGGCAATGAGCAGTTCTTC	CASSLGQGNEQFF
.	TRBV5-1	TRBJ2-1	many	TGCGCCAGCAACGAAGACCCGGAATCCTACAATGAGCAGTTCTTC	CASNEDPESYNEQFF
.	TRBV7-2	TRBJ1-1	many	TGTGCCAGCAGCTTAGCCCTATGGAACACTGAAGCTTTCTTT	CASSLALWNTEAFF
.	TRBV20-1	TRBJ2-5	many	TGCAGTGCTAGTTTGGGGAGCGGAGAGACCCAGTACTTC	CSASLGSGETQYF
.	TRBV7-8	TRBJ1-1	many	TGTGCCAGCAGCTTAGGCCAAACGGGCACTGAAGCTTTCTTT	CASSLGQTGTEAFF
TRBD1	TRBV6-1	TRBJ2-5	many	TGTGCCAGCAGTGTTGACAGGGGACAAGAGACCCAGTACTTC	CASSVDRGQETQYF
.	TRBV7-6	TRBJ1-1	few	TGTGCCAGCAGCTCGGACAAGCGCACTGAAGCTTTCTTT	CASSSDKRTEAFF
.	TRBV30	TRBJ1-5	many	TGTGCCTGGACAGGGGGCAATCAGCCCCAGCATTTT	CAWTGGNQPQHF
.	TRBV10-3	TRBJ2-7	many	TGTGCCATCGGGACTGGGAGCTCCTACGAGCAGTACTTC	CAIGTGSSYEQYF
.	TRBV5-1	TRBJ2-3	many	TGCGCCAGCAGCTCTGGTCCCAGGGGCACAGATACGCAGTATTTT	CASSSGPRGTDTQYF
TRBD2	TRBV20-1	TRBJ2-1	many	TGCAGTGCTTCGGGCGGGAGTACCTACAATGAGCAGTTCTTC	CSASGGSTYNEQFF
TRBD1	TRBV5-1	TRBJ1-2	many	TGCGCCAGCAGCCCGACAGGGGCAGCCTATGGCGGCTACACCTTC	CASSPTGAAYGGYTF
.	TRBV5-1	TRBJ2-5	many	TGCGCCAGCAGCCCTCAGGGGTACTTCCAAGAGACCCAGTACTTC	CASSPQGYFQETQYF
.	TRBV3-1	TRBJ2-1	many	TGTGCCAGCAGCCATCTCTACAATGAGCAGTTCTTC	CASSHLYNEQFF
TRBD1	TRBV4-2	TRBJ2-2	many	TGTGCCAGCAGCTACGACAGGGGGCAGAACACCGGGGAGCTGTTTTTT	CASSYDRGQNTGELFF
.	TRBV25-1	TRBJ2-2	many	TGTGCCAGCAGTGATCCCCGTTCTTACACCGGGGAGCTGTTTTTT	CASSDPRSYTGELFF
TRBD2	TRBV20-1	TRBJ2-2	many	TGCAGTGCTATAAAAGCGGGGGGCAAGGTATTAACCGGGGAGCTGTTTTTT	CSAIKAGGKVLTGELFF
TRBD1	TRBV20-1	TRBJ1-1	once	TGCAGTGCTAAAAGGACAGGGATTACGAACACTGAAGCTTTCTTT	CSAKRTGITNTEAFF
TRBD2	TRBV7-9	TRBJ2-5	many	TGTGCCAGCAGCCTCGGGACTAGCGGAGAGACCCAGTACTTC	CASSLGTSGETQYF
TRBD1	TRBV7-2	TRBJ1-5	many	TGTGCCAGCAGCTACAGGGACAGCAGAAATCAGCCCCAGCATTTT	CASSYRDSRNQPQHF
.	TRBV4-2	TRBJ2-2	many	TGTGCCAGCAGCCGAATTTCACCGGACCAGGGAGCCGGGGAGCTGTTTTTT	CASSRISPDQGAGELFF